This entry is about one T cell receptor beta chain. One entry per CDR3 protein, called by TCRdb with MiXCR from the RT-PCR reads. The data hold 200,000 to 250,000 distinct CDR3 sequences, with 35% to 45% observed a single time. This entry is derived from a study of patients and donors after allogeneic stem cell transplantation. V shed 0 bases and J shed 6 bases, with 17 bases lying between them. CDR3 length: 15 residues. The germline CDR1 and CDR2 sequences are DFQATT and SNEGSKA (reference sequence). Sequencing input: blood, either unsorted or a sorted T cell fraction (not recorded which). The source of this sequence is a human donor who was either an allogeneic HSCT recipient or a stem cell or donor lymphocyte infusion donor (not recorded which). It is not recorded whose cells these are; they may come from a transplant donor. V is TRBV20-1 and J is TRBJ1-1, with D perhaps TRBD1 (5 bases). In DNA, the CDR3 is TGCAGTGCTAGAGACCCCCGCAGGGCGGTAGCTGAAGCTTTCTTT. Translated, it gives CSARDPRRAVAEAFF.